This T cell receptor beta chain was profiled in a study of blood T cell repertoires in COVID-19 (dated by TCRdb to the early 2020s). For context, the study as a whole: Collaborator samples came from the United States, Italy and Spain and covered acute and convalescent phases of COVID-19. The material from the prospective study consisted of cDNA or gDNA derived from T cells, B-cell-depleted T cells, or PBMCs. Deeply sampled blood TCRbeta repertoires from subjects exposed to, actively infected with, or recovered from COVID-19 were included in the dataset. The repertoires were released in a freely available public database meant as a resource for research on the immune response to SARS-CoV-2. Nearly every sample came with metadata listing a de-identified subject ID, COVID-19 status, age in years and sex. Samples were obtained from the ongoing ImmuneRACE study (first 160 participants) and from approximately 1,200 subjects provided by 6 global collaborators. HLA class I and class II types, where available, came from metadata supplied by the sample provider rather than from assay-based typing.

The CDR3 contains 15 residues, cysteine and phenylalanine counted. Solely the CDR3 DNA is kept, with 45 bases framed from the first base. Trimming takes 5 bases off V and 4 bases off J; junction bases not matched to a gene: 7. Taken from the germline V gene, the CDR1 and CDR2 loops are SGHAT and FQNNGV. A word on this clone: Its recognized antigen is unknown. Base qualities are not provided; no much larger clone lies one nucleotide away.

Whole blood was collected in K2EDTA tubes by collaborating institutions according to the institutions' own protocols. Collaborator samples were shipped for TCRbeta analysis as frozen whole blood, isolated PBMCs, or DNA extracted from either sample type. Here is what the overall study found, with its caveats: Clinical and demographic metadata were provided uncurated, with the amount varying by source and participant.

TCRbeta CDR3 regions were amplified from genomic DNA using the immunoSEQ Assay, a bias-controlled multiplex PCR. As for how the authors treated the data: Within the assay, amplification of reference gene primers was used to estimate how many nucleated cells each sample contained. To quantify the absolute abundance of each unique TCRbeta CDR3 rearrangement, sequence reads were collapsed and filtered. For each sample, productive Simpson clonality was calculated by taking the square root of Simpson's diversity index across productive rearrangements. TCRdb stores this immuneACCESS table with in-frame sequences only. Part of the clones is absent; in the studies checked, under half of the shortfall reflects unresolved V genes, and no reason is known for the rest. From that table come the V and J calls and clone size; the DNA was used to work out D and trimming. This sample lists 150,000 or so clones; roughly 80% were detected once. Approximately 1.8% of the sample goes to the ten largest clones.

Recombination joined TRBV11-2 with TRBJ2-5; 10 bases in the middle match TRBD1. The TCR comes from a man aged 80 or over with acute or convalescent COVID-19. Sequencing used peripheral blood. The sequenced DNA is TGTGCCAGCAGCCTCGACAGGGGGCGTATAGAGACCCAGTACTTC. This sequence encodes CASSLDRGRIETQYF.